A single sample gave rise to the 9 T cell receptor beta chains below, sequenced in a study of human T cells and chemical hapten exposure. TCRdb re-called the 5' RACE reads with MiXCR, one entry per CDR3 protein. The sample lists about 140,000 distinct CDR3 sequences, 3.5% to 5% occurring once. Total RNA extraction was carried out from unfractionated whole blood. These TCRs come from a female donor in good health.

The table lists this clonotype with many counts. CDR3 protein: CSARGARGASYNEQFF. The CDR3 DNA is TGCAGTGCGAGGGGAGCGCGGGGGGCCTCCTACAATGAGCAGTTCTTC. The chain carries TRBV20-1 and TRBJ2-1, with 8 bases aligning to TRBD2. V was clipped by 6 bases and J by 0 bases; unmatched bases: 10. CDR1 and CDR2 (germline): DFQATT, SNEGSKA (reference sequence). The CDR3 is made up of 16 amino acids.

V is TRBV12-3 or TRBV12-4 and J is TRBJ1-1; 7 positions agree with TRBD1. This CDR3 has 15 residues. Unmatched junction bases numbered 7, after V lost 5 bases and J lost 1 base. CDR3 in amino acids: CASSGGGPPNTEAFF. The CDR3 region has the DNA TGTGCCAGCAGTGGAGGGGGCCCTCCGAACACTGAAGCTTTCTTT.

This clonotype showed up many times. The V gene is TRBV29-1, the J gene TRBJ1-4; D may be TRBD1 (6 bases). Trimming removed 5 bases from V and 4 bases from J, with 11 bases in between. CDR3 length equals 13 residues. Germline-derived CDR1 and CDR2 are SQVTM and ANQGSEA. The CDR3 protein is CSVQRGGNEKLFF. DNA for the CDR3: TGCAGCGTTCAAAGGGGGGGTAATGAAAAACTGTTTTTT.

This clonotype came up many times. This rearrangement joins TRBV24-1 to TRBJ2-7, with 7 bases aligning to TRBD1. Germline CDR1 and CDR2: KGHDR and SFDVKD. Trimming took 5 bases from V and 3 from J; bases not matched to a gene: 6. The CDR3 extends over 14 amino acids. CDR3 sequence (DNA): TGTGCCACCAGTGCCACGACAGGGTACTACGAGCAGTACTTC. This translates into CATSATTGYYEQYF.

This clonotype was picked up many times. The rearrangement uses TRBV2 and TRBJ1-4; 7 bases are a match to TRBD1. The CDR3 contains 18 residues. After removal of 0 bases from V and 6 bases from J, the junction contained 13 bases not matched to a gene. From germline, CDR1 is SNHLY and CDR2 FYNNEI. Here the CDR3 DNA reads TGTGCCAGCAGTGAAGCTTTTAGGGCCGGGACAGCAGATGAAAAACTGTTTTTT. Its protein is CASSEAFRAGTADEKLFF. Looking up the rest from reference TRBV2 and TRBJ1-4 gives the full variable domain: EPEVTQTPSHQVTQMGQEVILRCVPISNHLYFYWYRQILGQKVEFLVSFYNNEISEKSEIFDDQFSVERPDGSNFTLKIRSTKLEDSAMYFCASSEAFRAGTADEKLFFGSGTQLSVL.

This clonotype appeared many times. J is TRBJ1-2 and V is TRBV12-5; weak D call: TRBD1 (5 bases). Germline-derived CDR1 and CDR2 are LGHNT and FRNRAP. The CDR3 runs to 13 residues. V was shortened by 1 base and J by 7 bases, with 10 bases between the two germline ends. The CDR3 here is CASGLGPGGGYTF. CDR3 sequence (DNA): TGTGCTAGTGGTTTGGGCCCTGGGGGTGGCTACACCTTC.

Many counts were recorded for this clonotype. The rearrangement joins TRBV6-2 or TRBV6-3 to TRBJ1-5, with no clear D. V was pared by 6 bases and J by 5 bases, with 11 bases between. The CDR3 extends over 13 amino acids. The germline V gene encodes CDR1 MNHEY and CDR2 SVGEGT. The CDR3 nucleotides read TGTGCCAGCAGCCCGTGGGCGGATCAGCCCCAGCATTTT. Protein sequence: CASSPWADQPQHF.

This clonotype was observed many times. The CDR3 spells CATETSGGYYNEQFF. For the CDR3, the DNA is TGTGCCACTGAGACTAGCGGGGGGTACTACAATGAGCAGTTCTTC. The V gene is TRBV28, the J gene TRBJ2-1, with 13 nucleotides matching TRBD2. Germline V gene lookup returns CDR1 MDHEN and CDR2 SYDVKM. The CDR3 is 15 amino acids. V gave up 10 bases and J gave up 3 bases; unmatched junction bases: 6.

This clonotype was found many times. This chain uses TRBV9 with TRBJ2-7; tentative D call: TRBD2 (5 bases). Trimming removed 0 bases from V and 2 bases from J, with 12 bases in between. CDR3 length: 15 amino acids. Germline V gene data show CDR1 as SGDLS and CDR2 as YYNGEE. The CDR3 region is CASSVDARAAYEQYF. The CDR3 bases are TGTGCCAGCAGCGTAGATGCGAGGGCCGCCTACGAGCAGTACTTC.